The TCR beta chain under discussion was sequenced for a study of blood T cell repertoires in COVID-19. The wider study: Italy, Spain and the United States were the sources of the convalescent and acute COVID-19 samples. PBMCs, B-cell-depleted T cells, or T cells provided the cDNA or gDNA that made up the material.

Per the germline V gene, CDR1 is MNHEY and CDR2 is SVGAGI. V was pared by 2 bases and J by 9 bases, with 13 bases between. The CDR3 has 13 residues. In the original workflow: Quantification of nucleated cells was approximated via reference gene primer amplification. The table came from immunoSEQ multiplex PCR; TCRdb's copy has only in-frame clones and leaves some out. V and J calls and clone size come straight from that table; D and trimming were deduced from the DNA. In the table there are roughly 120,000 clones, 77% of which are singletons. The clonotype comes from a human donor in a cohort sampled during active COVID-19. This sequence joins TRBV6-5 and TRBJ1-1; no clear D. The sample was peripheral blood. The CDR3 sequence is CASSYSRGRQAFF. The CDR3 DNA follows: TGTGCCAGCAGTTACAGTCGCGGAAGACAAGCTTTCTTT.